The entry below gives a single T cell receptor beta chain sequence along with its context. Its specificity is unknown. Partitioning of CD4+ cells yielded a CD45RA+ naive subset and a CD45RA-negative memory subset. Assay runs were performed at deep level. In the original workflow: Junction-only immunoSEQ sequences carried no quality scores, so filtering differed. TCRdb's table, derived via immunoSEQ multiplex PCR, lists solely in-frame clones and lacks some. V and J calls and clone size are given by that table; D and trimming were obtained from the DNA. The sample includes 2,500,000 or so clones, about nine tenths of them seen just once. This entry belongs to a study of shared clonotypes between healthy human individuals. Study outcomes and limitations: Clonotype sharing among donors, it was expected, would be affected by sequencing depth.

The ends were cut back, 2 bases at V and 0 bases at J, with 10 bases in the middle. Germline V lookup: CDR1 MDHEN, CDR2 SYDVKM. The CDR3 extends over 15 amino acids. This sequence originates from a man aged 18 to 30 in good health. Some clones in this sample may be carry-over from other donors' samples. The V call is TRBV28, the J call TRBJ1-1; no reliable D call. The sample was naive CD4+ T cells from PBMCs. Subset noted: CD45RA+ positively selected. CDR3 protein: CASSLDPLMNTEAFF. The DNA of the CDR3 is TGTGCCAGCAGTTTAGACCCTCTCATGAACACTGAAGCTTTCTTT.